This T cell receptor (beta chain) was retrieved from a study of shared clonotypes between healthy human individuals. This clone was found a few times. Its target is not known. Whole-study findings and limits: Of the naive CD4 clonotypes, around 4.9% were shared across a handful of donors. Lower generation probabilities were found for non-shared clonotypes than for those shared by all four donors.

Some clones are missing from TCRdb's copy, which holds only in-frame ones; the method was immunoSEQ multiplex PCR. Here the sample spans 2 million to 2.5 million clones, approximately 94% being singletons. The specimen was naive CD4+ T cells sorted from blood. As for subset: CD45RA+ positively selected. The TCR originated in a man between 18 and 35 years old in good health.

The CDR3 region has the DNA TGTGCCAGCAGCCCCGGGTTCTTGGGAGGCACTGAAGCTTTCTTT. Amino acid sequence: CASSPGFLGGTEAFF. The rearrangement links TRBV6-5 to TRBJ1-1; D not certain. Deletions cut 6 bases from V and 4 bases from J, with 18 bases between. This CDR3 region has 15 residues. The V gene's germline CDR1 is MNHEY and CDR2 SVGAGI.